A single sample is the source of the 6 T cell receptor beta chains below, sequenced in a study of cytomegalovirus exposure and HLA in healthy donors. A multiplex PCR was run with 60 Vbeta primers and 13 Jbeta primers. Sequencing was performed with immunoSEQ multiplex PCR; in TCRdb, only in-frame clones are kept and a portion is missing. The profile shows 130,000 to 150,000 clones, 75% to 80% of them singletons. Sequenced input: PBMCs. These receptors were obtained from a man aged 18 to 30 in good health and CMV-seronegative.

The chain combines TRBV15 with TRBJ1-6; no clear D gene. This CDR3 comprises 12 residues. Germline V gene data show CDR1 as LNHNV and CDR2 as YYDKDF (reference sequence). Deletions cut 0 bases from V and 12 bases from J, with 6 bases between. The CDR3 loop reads CATSREVGPLHF. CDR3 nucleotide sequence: TGTGCCACCAGCAGAGAGGTCGGACCCCTCCACTTT. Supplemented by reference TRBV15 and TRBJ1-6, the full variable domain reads DAMVIQNPRYQVTQFGKPVTLSCSQTLNHNVMYWYQQKSSQAPKLLFHYYDKDFNNEADTPDNFQSRRPNTSFCFLDIRSPGLGDTAMYLCATSREVGPLHFGNGTRLTVT.

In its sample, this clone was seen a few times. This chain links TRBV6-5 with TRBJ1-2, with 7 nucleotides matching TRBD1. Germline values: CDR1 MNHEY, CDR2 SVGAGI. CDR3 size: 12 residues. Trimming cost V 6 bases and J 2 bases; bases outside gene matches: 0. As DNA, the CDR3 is TGTGCCAGCAGGACAGGGAACTATGGCTACACCTTC. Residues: CASRTGNYGYTF.

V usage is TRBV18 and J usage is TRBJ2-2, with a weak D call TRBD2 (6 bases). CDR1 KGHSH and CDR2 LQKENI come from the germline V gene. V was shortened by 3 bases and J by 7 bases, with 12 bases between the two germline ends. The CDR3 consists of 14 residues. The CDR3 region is CASSPGQGGGELFF. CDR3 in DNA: TGTGCCAGCTCACCCGGGCAGGGAGGCGGGGAGCTGTTTTTT. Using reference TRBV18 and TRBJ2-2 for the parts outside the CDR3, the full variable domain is NAGVMQNPRHLVRRRGQEARLRCSPMKGHSHVYWYRQLPEEGLKFMVYLQKENIIDESGMPKERFSAEFPKEGPSILRIQQVVRGDSAAYFCASSPGQGGGELFFGEGSRLTVL.

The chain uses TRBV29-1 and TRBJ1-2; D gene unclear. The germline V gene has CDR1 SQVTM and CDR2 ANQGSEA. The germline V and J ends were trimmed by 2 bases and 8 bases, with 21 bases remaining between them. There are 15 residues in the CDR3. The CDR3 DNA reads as TGCAGCGTTGAAATCTATAAGAGGGTTTCGGTCGGCTACACCTTC. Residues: CSVEIYKRVSVGYTF.

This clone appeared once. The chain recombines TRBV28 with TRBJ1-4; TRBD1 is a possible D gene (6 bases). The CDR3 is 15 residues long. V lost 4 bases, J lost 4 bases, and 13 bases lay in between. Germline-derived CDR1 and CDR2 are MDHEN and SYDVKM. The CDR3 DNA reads TGTGCCAGCAGTTCCCGACAGGCCCTTAATGAAAAACTGTTTTTT. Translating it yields CASSSRQALNEKLFF.

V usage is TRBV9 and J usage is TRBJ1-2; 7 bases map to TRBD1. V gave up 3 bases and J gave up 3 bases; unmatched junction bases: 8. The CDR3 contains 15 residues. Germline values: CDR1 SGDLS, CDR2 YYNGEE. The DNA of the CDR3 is TGTGCCAGCAGCGATAGACAGGGAATCCACTATGGCTACACCTTC. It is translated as CASSDRQGIHYGYTF.